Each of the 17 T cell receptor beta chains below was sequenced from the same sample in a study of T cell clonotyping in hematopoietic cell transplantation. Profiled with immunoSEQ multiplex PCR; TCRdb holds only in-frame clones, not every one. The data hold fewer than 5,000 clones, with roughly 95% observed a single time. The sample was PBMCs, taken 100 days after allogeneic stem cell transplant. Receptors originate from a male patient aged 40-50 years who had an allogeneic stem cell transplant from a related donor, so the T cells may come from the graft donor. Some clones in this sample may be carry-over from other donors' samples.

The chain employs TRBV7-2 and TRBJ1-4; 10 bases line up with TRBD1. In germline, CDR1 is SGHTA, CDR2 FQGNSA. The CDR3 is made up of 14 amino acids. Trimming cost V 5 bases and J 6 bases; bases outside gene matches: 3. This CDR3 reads CASSPTGGDEKLFF. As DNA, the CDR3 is TGTGCCAGCAGCCCGACAGGGGGCGATGAAAAACTGTTTTTT.

In DNA, the CDR3 is TGTGCCAGCAGCTTAGCTGGGCAGAGTAATCAGCCCCAGCATTTT. It encodes CASSLAGQSNQPQHF. V is TRBV7-2 and J is TRBJ1-5; D ambiguous. The CDR3 runs to 15 residues. The V end was cut by 0 bases, the J end by 4 bases, with 10 bases between. Per the germline V gene, CDR1 is SGHTA and CDR2 is FQGNSA.

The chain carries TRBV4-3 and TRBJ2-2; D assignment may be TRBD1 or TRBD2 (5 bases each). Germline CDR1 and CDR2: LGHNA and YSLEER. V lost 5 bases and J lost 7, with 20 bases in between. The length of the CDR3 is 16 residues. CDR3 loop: CASSTSGTRNIGELFF. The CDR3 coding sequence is TGCGCCAGCAGCACTTCCGGGACGAGGAATATCGGGGAGCTGTTTTTT.

CDR3 DNA: TGTGCCAGCACAGGGCTCTACGAGCAGTACTTC. Protein: CASTGLYEQYF. The J gene is TRBJ2-7, the V gene TRBV25-1; possibly TRBD1 for D (5 bases). The CDR3 has 11 residues. The ends were cut back, 7 bases at V and 3 bases at J, with 7 bases in the middle. Looked up from germline, CDR1 is MGHDK and CDR2 is SYGVNS.

The CDR3 nucleotides read TGTGCCAGCAGCTTGGAACGAGCGGTCCCCGACTACGAGCAGTACTTC. Residues: CASSLERAVPDYEQYF. V is TRBV5-7 and J is TRBJ2-7; possible D gene TRBD2, 5 bases. TRBV5-7 is identified as an open reading frame with a role that is uncertain. CDR3 length: 16 amino acids. The V and J ends lost 0 bases and 3 bases respectively, with 16 bases between them.

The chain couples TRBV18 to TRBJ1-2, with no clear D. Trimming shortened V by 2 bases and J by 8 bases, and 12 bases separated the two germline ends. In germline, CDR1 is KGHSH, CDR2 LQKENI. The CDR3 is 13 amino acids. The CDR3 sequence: CASSPSDLGGYTF. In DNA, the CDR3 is TGTGCCAGCTCACCAAGCGACCTAGGGGGCTACACCTTC.

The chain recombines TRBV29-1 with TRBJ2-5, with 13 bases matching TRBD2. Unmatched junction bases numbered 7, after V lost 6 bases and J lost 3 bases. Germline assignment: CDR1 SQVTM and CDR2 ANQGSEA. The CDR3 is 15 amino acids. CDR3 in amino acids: CSVTPGLAGKETQYF. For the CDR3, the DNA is TGCAGCGTCACACCGGGACTAGCGGGGAAAGAGACCCAGTACTTC. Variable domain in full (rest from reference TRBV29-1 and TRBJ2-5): SAVISQKPSRDICQRGTSLTIQCQVDSQVTMMFWYRQQPGQSLTLIATANQGSEATYESGFVIDKFPISRPNLTFSTLTVSNMSPEDSSIYLCSVTPGLAGKETQYFGPGTRLLVL.

The CDR3 coding sequence is TGTGCCAGCAGCTCCCGTCCCGGGACCCGGGGTGAGCAGTACTTC. This gives the protein CASSSRPGTRGEQYF. V and J are TRBV7-8 and TRBJ2-7; D may match TRBD1 or TRBD2 (5 bases each). Looked up from germline, CDR1 is SGHVS and CDR2 is FQNEAQ. V lost 4 bases and J lost 7, with 20 bases in between. This CDR3 region has 15 residues.

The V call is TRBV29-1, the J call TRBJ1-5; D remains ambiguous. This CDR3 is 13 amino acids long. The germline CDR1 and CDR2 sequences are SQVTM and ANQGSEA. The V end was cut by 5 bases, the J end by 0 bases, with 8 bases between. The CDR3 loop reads CSVTNYSNQPQHF. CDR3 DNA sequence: TGCAGCGTTACAAATTATAGCAATCAGCCCCAGCATTTT. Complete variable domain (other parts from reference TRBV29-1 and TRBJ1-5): SAVISQKPSRDICQRGTSLTIQCQVDSQVTMMFWYRQQPGQSLTLIATANQGSEATYESGFVIDKFPISRPNLTFSTLTVSNMSPEDSSIYLCSVTNYSNQPQHFGDGTRLSIL.

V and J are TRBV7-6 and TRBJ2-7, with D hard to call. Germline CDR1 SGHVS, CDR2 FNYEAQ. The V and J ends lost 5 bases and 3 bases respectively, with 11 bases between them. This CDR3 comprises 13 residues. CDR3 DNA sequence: TGTGCCAGCAGCCCTGGACCGAACTACGAGCAGTACTTC. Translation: CASSPGPNYEQYF.

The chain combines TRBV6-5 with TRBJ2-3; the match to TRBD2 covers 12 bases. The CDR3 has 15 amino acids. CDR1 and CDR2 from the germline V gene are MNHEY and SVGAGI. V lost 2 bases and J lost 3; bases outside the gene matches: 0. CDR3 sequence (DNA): TGTGCCAGCAGTTACCTAGCGGGAGGGACAGATACGCAGTATTTT. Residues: CASSYLAGGTDTQYF.

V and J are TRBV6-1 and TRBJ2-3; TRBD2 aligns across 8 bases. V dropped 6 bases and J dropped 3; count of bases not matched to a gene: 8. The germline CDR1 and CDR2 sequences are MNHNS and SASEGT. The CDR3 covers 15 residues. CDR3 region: CASRRGAGVTDTQYF. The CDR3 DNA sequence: TGTGCCAGCAGGCGGGGAGCGGGAGTAACAGATACGCAGTATTTT.

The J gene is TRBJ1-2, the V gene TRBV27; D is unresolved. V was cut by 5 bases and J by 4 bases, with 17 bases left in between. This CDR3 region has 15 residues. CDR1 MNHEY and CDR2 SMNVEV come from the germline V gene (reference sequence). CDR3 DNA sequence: TGTGCCAGCAGTGTAAACCCCGACACCGCCTATGGCTACACCTTC. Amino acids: CASSVNPDTAYGYTF.

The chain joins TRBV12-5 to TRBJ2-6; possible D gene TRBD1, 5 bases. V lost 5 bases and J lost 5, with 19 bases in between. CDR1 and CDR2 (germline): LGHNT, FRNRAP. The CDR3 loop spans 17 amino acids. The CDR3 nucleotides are TGTGCTAGTGGTAATCCAGCAGGACAAAGTCGGGCCAACGTCCTGACTTTC. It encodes CASGNPAGQSRANVLTF.

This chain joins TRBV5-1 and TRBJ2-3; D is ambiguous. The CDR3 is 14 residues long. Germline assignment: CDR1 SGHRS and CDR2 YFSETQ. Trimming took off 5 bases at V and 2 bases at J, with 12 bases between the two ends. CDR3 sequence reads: CASRRDWDTDTQYF. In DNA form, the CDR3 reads TGCGCCAGCAGGCGCGACTGGGACACAGATACGCAGTATTTT.

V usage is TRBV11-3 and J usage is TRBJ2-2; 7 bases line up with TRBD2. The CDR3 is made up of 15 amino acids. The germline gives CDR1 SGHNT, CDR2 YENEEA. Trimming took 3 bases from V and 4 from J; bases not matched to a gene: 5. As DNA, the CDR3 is TGTGCCAGCAGCTTTACCGGGGGGTTCACCGGGGAGCTGTTTTTT. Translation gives CASSFTGGFTGELFF.

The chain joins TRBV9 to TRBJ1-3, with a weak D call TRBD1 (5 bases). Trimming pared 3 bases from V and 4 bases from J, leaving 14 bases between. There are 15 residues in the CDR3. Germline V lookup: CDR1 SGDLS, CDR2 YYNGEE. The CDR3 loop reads CASSEGPQRGNTIYF. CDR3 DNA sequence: TGTGCCAGCAGCGAGGGACCCCAGAGGGGAAACACCATATATTTT.